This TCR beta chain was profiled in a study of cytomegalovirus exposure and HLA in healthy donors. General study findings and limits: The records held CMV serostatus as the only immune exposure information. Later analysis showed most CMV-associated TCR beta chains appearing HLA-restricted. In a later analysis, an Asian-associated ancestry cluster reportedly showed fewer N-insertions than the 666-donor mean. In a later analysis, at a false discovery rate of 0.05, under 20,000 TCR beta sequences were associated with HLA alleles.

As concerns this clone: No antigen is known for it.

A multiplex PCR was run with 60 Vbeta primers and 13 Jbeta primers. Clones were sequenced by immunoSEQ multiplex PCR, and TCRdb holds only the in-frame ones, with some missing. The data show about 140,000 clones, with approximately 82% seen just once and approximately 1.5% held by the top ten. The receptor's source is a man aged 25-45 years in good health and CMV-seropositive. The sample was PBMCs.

The CDR3 sequence is CASSQVPGQGVSSYNSPLHF. The DNA for the CDR3 is TGCGCCAGCAGCCAGGTACCGGGACAGGGGGTTAGCTCCTATAATTCACCCCTCCACTTT. This chain connects TRBV4-1 to TRBJ1-6; 11 nucleotides match TRBD1. Germline V gene sequence: CDR1 MGHRA, CDR2 YSYEKL. V dropped 3 bases and J dropped 0; count of bases not matched to a gene: 10. This CDR3 has 20 residues.